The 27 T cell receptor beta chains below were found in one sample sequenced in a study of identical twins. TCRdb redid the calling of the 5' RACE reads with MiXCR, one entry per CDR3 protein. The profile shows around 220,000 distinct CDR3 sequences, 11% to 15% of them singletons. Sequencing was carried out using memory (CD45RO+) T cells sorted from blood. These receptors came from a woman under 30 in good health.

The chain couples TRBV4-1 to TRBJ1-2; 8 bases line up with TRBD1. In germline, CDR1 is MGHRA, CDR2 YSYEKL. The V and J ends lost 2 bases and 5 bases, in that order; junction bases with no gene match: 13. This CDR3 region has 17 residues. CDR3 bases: TGCGCCAGCAGCCAACTTCAGGACAGGGTGTTTAGTTATGGCTACACCTTC. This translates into CASSQLQDRVFSYGYTF.

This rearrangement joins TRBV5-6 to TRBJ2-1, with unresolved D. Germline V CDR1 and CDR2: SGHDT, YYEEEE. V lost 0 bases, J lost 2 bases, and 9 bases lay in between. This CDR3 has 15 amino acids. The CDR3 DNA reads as TGTGCCAGCAGCTTGGGGTGGGCCCCCTACAATGAGCAGTTCTTC. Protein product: CASSLGWAPYNEQFF. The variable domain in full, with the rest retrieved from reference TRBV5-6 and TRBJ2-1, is DAGVTQSPTHLIKTRGQQVTLRCSPKSGHDTVSWYQQALGQGPQFIFQYYEEEERQRGNFPDRFSGHQFPNYSSELNVNALLLGDSALYLCASSLGWAPYNEQFFGPGTRLTVL.

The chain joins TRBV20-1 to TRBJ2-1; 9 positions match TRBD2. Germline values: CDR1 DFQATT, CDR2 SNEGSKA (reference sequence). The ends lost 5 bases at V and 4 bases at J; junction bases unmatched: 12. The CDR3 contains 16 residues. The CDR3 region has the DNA TGCAGTGCTTCAATTTTAGCTAGCGGGGAATACAATGAGCAGTTCTTC. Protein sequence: CSASILASGEYNEQFF.

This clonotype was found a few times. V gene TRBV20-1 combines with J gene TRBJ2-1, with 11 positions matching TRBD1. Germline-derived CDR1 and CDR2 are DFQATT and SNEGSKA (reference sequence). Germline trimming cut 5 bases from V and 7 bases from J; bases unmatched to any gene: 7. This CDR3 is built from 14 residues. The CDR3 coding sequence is TGCAGTGCTGGGGACAGGGGGAGGGGGAATGAGCAGTTCTTC. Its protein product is CSAGDRGRGNEQFF.

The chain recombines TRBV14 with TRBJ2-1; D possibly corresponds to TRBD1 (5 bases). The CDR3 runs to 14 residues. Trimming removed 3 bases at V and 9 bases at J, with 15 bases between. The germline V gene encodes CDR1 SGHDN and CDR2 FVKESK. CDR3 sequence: CASSQTQVNGEQFF. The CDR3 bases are TGTGCCAGCAGCCAGACACAGGTTAACGGTGAGCAGTTCTTC. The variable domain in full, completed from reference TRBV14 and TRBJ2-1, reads EAGVTQFPSHSVIEKGQTVTLRCDPISGHDNLYWYRRVMGKEIKFLLHFVKESKQDESGMPNNRFLAERTGGTYSTLKVQPAELEDSGVYFCASSQTQVNGEQFFGPGTRLTVL.

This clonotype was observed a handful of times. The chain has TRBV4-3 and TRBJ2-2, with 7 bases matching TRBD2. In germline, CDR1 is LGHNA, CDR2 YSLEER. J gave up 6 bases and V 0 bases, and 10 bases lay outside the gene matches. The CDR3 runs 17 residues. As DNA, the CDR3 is TGCGCCAGCAGCCAAGATCGTGGGAGGGCCGTATCCGGGGAGCTGTTTTTT. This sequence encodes CASSQDRGRAVSGELFF.

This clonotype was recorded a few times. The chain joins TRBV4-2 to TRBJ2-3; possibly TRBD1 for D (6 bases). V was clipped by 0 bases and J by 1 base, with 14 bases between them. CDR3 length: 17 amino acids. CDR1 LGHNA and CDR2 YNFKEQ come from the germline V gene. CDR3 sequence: CASSQDPRGGGTDTQYF. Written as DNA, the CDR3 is TGTGCCAGCAGCCAAGATCCACGAGGGGGAGGCACAGATACGCAGTATTTT.

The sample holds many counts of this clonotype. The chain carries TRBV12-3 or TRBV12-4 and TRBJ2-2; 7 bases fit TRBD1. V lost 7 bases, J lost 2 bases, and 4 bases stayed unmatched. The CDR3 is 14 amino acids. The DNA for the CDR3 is TGTGCCAGCAATCGGGACAGTAACACCGGGGAGCTGTTTTTT. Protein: CASNRDSNTGELFF.

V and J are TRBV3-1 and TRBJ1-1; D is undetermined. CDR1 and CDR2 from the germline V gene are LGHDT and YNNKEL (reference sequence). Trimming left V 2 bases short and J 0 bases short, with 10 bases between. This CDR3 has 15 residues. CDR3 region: CASSQQPGMNTEAFF. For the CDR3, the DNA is TGTGCCAGCAGCCAACAACCAGGCATGAACACTGAAGCTTTCTTT. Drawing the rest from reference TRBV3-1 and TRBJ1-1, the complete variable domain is DTAVSQTPKYLVTQMGNDKSIKCEQNLGHDTMYWYKQDSKKFLKIMFSYNNKELIINETVPNRFSPKSPDKAHLNLHINSLELGDSAVYFCASSQQPGMNTEAFFGQGTRLTVV.

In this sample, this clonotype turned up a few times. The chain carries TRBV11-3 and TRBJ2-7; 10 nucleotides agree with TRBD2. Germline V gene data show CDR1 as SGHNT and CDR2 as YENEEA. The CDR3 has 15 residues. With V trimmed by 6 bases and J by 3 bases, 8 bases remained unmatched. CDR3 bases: TGTGCCAGCAGTCAAGCGGCTAGCGGGGGCTACGAGCAGTACTTC. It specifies CASSQAASGGYEQYF.

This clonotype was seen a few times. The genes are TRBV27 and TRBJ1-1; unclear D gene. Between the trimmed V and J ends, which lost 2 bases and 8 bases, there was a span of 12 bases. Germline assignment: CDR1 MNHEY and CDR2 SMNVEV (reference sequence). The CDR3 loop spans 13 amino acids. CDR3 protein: CASSLRAAVEAFF. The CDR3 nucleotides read TGTGCCAGCAGTTTAAGGGCTGCGGTGGAAGCTTTCTTT.

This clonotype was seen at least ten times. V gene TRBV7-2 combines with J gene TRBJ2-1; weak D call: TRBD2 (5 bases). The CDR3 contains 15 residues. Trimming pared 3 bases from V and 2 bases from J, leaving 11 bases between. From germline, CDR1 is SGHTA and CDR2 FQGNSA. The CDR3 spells CASSLGVLAYNEQFF. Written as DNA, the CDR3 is TGTGCCAGCAGCTTGGGAGTTCTCGCCTACAATGAGCAGTTCTTC. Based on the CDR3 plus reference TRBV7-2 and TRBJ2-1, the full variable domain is GAGVSQSPSNKVTEKGKDVELRCDPISGHTALYWYRQSLGQGLEFLIYFQGNSAPDKSGLPSDRFSAERTGGSVSTLTIQRTQQEDSAVYLCASSLGVLAYNEQFFGPGTRLTVL.

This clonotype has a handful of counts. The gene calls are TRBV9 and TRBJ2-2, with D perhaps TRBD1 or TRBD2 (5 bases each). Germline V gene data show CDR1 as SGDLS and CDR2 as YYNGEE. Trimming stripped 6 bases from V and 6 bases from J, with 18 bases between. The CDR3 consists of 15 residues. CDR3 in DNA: TGTGCCAGCAACCGGGACGCTCAAGCCCCCGGGGAGCTGTTTTTT. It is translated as CASNRDAQAPGELFF.

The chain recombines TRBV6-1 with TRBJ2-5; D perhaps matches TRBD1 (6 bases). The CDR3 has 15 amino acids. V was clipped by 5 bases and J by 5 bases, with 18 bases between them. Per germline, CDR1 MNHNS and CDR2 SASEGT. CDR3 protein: CASSRTASAWETQYF. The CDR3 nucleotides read TGTGCCAGCAGTCGGACAGCGTCTGCTTGGGAGACCCAGTACTTC.

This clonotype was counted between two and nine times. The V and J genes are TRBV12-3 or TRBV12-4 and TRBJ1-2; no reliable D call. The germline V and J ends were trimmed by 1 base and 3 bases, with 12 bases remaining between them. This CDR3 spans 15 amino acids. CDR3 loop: CASSLVRGFDYGYTF. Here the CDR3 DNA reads TGTGCCAGCAGTTTAGTTCGAGGGTTTGACTATGGCTACACCTTC.

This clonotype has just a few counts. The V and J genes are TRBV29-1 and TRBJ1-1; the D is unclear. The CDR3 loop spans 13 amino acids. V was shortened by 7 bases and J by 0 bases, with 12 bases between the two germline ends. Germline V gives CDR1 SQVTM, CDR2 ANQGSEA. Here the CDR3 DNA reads TGCAGCGGATCTTATACCGTGAACACTGAAGCTTTCTTT. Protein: CSGSYTVNTEAFF. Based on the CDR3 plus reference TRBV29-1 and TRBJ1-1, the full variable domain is SAVISQKPSRDICQRGTSLTIQCQVDSQVTMMFWYRQQPGQSLTLIATANQGSEATYESGFVIDKFPISRPNLTFSTLTVSNMSPEDSSIYLCSGSYTVNTEAFFGQGTRLTVV.

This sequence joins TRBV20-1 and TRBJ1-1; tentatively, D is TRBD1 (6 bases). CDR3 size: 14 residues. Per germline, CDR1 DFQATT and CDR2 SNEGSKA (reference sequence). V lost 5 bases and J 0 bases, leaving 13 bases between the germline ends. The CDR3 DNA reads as TGCAGTGCTGGACCACAGGGCATGAACACTGAAGCTTTCTTT. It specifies CSAGPQGMNTEAFF.

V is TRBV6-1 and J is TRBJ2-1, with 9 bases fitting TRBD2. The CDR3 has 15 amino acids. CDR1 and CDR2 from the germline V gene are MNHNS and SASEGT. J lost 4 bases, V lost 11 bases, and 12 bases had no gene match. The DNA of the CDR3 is TGTGCCGTAAAACTAGCGGGTAATTTTTACAATGAGCAGTTCTTC. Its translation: CAVKLAGNFYNEQFF.

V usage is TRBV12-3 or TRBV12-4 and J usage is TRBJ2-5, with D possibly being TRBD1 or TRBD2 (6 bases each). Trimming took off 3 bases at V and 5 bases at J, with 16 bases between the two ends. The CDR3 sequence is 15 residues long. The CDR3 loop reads CASSFGGGLRETQYF. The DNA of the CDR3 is TGTGCCAGCAGTTTTGGAGGGGGTCTGAGGGAGACCCAGTACTTC.

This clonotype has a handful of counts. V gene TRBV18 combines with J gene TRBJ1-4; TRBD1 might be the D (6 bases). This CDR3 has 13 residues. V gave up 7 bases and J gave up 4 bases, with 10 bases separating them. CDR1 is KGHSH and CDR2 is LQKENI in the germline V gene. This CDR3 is CASYGQSNEKLFF. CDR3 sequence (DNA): TGTGCCAGCTACGGACAGAGTAATGAAAAACTGTTTTTT.

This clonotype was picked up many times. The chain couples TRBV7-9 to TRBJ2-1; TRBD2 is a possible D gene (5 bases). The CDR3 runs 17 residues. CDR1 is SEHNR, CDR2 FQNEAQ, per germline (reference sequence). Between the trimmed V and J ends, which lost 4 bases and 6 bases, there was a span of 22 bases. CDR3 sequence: CASSSDRVYGVPNEQFF. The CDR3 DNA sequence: TGTGCCAGCAGCTCCGATCGGGTGTACGGGGTCCCCAATGAGCAGTTCTTC.

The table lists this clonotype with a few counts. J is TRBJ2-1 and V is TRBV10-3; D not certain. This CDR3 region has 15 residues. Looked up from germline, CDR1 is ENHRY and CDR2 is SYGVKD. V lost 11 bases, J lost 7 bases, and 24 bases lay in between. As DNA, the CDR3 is TGTGCCTCGAAATCGGCCGAAATAAGTCGGAATGAGCAGTTCTTC. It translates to CASKSAEISRNEQFF.

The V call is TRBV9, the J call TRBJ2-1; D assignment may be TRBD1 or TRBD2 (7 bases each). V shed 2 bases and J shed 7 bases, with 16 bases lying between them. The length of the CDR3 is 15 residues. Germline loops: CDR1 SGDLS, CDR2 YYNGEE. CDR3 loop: CASSVRGGGVNEQFF. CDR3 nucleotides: TGTGCCAGCAGCGTCAGGGGGGGAGGGGTTAATGAGCAGTTCTTC.

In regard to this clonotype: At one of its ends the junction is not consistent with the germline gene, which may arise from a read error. CDR3 DNA sequence: TGTACCAGCAGTCGACGGATACAGGGGGCGCCCCGAAGAGAGACCCAGTACTTC. It codes for CTSSRRIQGAPRRETQYF. The chain joins TRBV2 to TRBJ2-5; 9 bases line up with TRBD1. From germline, CDR1 is SNHLY and CDR2 FYNNEI. There are 18 residues in the CDR3.

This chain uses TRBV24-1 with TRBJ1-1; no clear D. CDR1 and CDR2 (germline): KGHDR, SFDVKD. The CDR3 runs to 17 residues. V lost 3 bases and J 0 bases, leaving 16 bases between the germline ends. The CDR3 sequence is CATSDPKSLSLNTEAFF. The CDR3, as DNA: TGTGCCACCAGTGATCCCAAATCCCTTTCATTGAACACTGAAGCTTTCTTT.

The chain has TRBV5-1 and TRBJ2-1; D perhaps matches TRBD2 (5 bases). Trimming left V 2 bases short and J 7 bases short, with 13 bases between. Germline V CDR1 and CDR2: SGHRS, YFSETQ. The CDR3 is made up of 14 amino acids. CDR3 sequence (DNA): TGCGCCAGCAGCTTCGACTACCCCTTGAATGAGCAGTTCTTC. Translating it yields CASSFDYPLNEQFF.

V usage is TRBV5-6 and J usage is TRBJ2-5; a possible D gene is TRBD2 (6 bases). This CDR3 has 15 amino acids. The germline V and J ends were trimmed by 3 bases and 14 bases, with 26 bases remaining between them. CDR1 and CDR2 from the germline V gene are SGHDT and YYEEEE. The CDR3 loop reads CASSSGVGDARTSYF. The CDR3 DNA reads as TGTGCCAGCAGCTCGGGGGTCGGGGACGCCAGAACTTCCTACTTC.